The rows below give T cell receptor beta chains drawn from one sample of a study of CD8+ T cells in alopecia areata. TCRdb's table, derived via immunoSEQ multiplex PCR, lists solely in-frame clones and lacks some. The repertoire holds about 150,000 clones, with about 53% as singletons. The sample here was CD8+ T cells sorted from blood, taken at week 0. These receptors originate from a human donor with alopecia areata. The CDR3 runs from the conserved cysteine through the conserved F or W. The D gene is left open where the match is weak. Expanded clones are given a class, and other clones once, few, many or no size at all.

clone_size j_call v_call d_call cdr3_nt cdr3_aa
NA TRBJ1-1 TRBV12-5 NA TGTGCTAGTGGCCAGGGAGCGGCAAGAGCTTTCTTT CASGQGAARAFF
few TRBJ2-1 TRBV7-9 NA TGTGCCAGCAGGGACGAACTAGTGATGGAGCAGTTCTTC CASRDELVMEQFF
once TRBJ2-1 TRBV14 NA TGTGCCAGCAGCCAAGACGCCGGTCCCTACAATGAGCAGTTCTTC CASSQDAGPYNEQFF
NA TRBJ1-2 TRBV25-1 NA TGTGCCAGCATTGCCTCCAAAGGGGGCTACACCTTC CASIASKGGYTF
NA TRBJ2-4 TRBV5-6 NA TGTGCCAGCAGCTTGGCGGGGTTTAACGACATTCAGTACTTC CASSLAGFNDIQYF
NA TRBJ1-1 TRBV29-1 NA TGCAGCGTTGACGGAGGTGGGGGGGCTTTCTTT CSVDGGGGAFF
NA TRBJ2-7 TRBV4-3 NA TGCGCCAGCAGCCAATGGGATGCGACTGGCGAGCAGTACTTC CASSQWDATGEQYF
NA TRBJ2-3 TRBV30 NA TGTGCCTGGAGTGCCACAGATACGCAGTATTTT CAWSATDTQYF
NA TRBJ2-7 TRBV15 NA TGTGCCACCAGCAGAGGGTCTCTGGTTGGCGAGCAGTACTTC CATSRGSLVGEQYF
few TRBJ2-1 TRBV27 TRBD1 TGTGCCAGCAGTAAAACAGGGGGCAACGAGCAGTTCTTC CASSKTGGNEQFF
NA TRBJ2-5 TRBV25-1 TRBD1 TGTGCCAGCATACCAGGGGGCCAAGAGACCCAGTACTTC CASIPGGQETQYF
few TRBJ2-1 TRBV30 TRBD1 TGTGCCTGGAGTCCAGGGACAGTCCACAATGAGCAGTTCTTC CAWSPGTVHNEQFF
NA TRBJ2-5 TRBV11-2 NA TGTGCCAGCAGCCCCTCCGCGTGGGGATACCAAGAGACCCAGTACTTC CASSPSAWGYQETQYF
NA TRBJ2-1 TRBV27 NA TGTGCCAGCAGCCCCAGATCGGGGCAGATCAATGAGCAGTTCTTC CASSPRSGQINEQFF
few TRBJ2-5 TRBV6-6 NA TGTGCCAGCAGTTACCCCACAGAAGAGACCCAGTACTTC CASSYPTEETQYF
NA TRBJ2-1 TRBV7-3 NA TGTGCCAGCAGCTTAAGAGGCGGGGATGCTCCTGAGCAGTTCTTC CASSLRGGDAPEQFF
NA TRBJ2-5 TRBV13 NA TGTGCCAGCAGCCCCGACCAAGAGACCCAGTACTTC CASSPDQETQYF
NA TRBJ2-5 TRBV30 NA TGTGCCTGGAGGTTTCGGGAGACCCAGTACTTC CAWRFRETQYF
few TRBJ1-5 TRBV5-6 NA TGTGCCAGCAGCTTGGGAGGGTCTTTCGGCAATCAGCCCCAGCATTTT CASSLGGSFGNQPQHF
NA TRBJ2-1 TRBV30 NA TGTGCCTGGAGTCGGAGGAATGAGCAGTTCTTC CAWSRRNEQFF
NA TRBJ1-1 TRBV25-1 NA TGTGCCAGCAGTGGGGGAGGGAACACTGAAGCTTTCTTT CASSGGGNTEAFF
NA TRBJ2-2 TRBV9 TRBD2 TGTGCCAGCAGCTTGAGGACTAGCGGGGGGACCGGGGAGCTGTTTTTT CASSLRTSGGTGELFF
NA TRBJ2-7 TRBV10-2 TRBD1 TGCGCCAGCAGTCCCAACAGGGGCAACGAGCAGTACTTC CASSPNRGNEQYF
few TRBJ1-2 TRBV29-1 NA TGCAGCGTTGTCCTACAGAACTATGGCTACACCTTC CSVVLQNYGYTF
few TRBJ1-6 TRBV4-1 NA TGCGCCAGCAGCCAAGATCCGGAGAGCTCCTATAATTCACCCCTCCACTTT CASSQDPESSYNSPLHF
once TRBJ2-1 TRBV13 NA TGTGCCAGCAGCCTAGGATTTAACGTCAATGAGCAGTTCTTC CASSLGFNVNEQFF
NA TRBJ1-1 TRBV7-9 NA TGTGCCAGCAGCCAAACAGACGAAGCTTTCTTT CASSQTDEAFF
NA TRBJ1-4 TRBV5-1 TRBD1 TGCGCCAGCAGCCCGGGACAGTTTGAAAAACTGTTTTTT CASSPGQFEKLFF
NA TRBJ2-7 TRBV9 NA TGTGCCAGCAGCGTAGGAGGGAGAACCGAGCAGTACTTC CASSVGGRTEQYF
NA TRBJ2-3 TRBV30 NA TGTGCCTGGAGTGTACGGCCAGATACGCAGTATTTT CAWSVRPDTQYF
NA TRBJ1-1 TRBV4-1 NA TGCGCCAGCAGCCCGCTCGGGGAAGTGAACACTGAAGCTTTCTTT CASSPLGEVNTEAFF
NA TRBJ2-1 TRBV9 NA TGTGCCAGCAGCGTAGAGGGGGGTAGCTCCTACAATGAGCAGTTCTTC CASSVEGGSSYNEQFF
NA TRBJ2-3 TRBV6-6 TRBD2 TGTGCCAGCAGCCCACCCTCCCGGGGGGGCACAGATACGCAGTATTTT CASSPPSRGGTDTQYF
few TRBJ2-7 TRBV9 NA TGTGCCAGCAGCGTGGGCCTAGTCCCCTACGAGCAGTACTTC CASSVGLVPYEQYF
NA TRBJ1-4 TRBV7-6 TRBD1 TGTGCCAGCAGCTTAGTACGGGACAGGGGGCCGGGGGAAAAACTGTTTTTT CASSLVRDRGPGEKLFF
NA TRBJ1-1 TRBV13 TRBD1 TGTGCCAGCAGCTGGCCCGGACAGGGACAATTCACTGAAGCTTTCTTT CASSWPGQGQFTEAFF
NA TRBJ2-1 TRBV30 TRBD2 TGTGCCTGCCCTCACGGGGGGGCCCATGAGCAGTTCTTC CACPHGGAHEQFF
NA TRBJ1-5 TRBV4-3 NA TGCGCCAGCAGCCAAGCGTATCGGCAGGGCGGCAATCAGCCCCAGCATTTT CASSQAYRQGGNQPQHF
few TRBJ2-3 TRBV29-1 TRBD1 TGCAGCGTTGTGGGGACAGGGGGCATAGATACGCAGTATTTT CSVVGTGGIDTQYF
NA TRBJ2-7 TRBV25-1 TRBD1 TGTGCCAGCAGTGGGACAGGGGGCTGGATGTACTTC CASSGTGGWMYF
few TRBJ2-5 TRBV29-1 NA TGCAGCGTCGTCGGCAACCAAGAGACCCAGTACTTC CSVVGNQETQYF
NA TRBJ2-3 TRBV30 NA TGTGCCTGGGCAATTACAGATACGCAGTATTTT CAWAITDTQYF
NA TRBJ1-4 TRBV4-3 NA TGCGCCAGCAGCCAAGATGCGGGGGAGGGCGAAAAACTGTTTTTT CASSQDAGEGEKLFF